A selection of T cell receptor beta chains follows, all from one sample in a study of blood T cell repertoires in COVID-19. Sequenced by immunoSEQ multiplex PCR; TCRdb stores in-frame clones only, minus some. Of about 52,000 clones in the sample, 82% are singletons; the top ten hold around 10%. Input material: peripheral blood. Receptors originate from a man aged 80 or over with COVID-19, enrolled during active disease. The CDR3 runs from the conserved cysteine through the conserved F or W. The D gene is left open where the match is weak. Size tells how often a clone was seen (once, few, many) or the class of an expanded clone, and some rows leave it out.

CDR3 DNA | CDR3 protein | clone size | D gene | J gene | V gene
TGTGCCACCAGCAGGATCTGGCAGACACCACCCTTATGTGAAAAACTGTTTTTT | CATSRIWQTPPLCEKLFF | - | - | TRBJ1-4 | TRBV15
TGTGCCAGCAGCCATATAACCGGGACTTTCAATCAAGCTTTCTTT | CASSHITGTFNQAFF | - | - | TRBJ1-1 | TRBV6-6
TGCGCCAGCAGCCAAGATTGGGGGGAGGACACCATATATTTT | CASSQDWGEDTIYF | once | - | TRBJ1-3 | TRBV4-3
TGCGCCAGCAGCCCGGGACAGGCCCTAGCCAAAAACATTCAGTACTTC | CASSPGQALAKNIQYF | once | TRBD1 | TRBJ2-4 | TRBV5-1
TGTGCCAGCAGGGGGAGCTCTGGAAACACCATATATTTT | CASRGSSGNTIYF | - | - | TRBJ1-3 | TRBV7-2
TGTGCCAGCAGTAGGACTCAAGAGACCCAGTACTTC | CASSRTQETQYF | - | - | TRBJ2-5 | TRBV6-2/TRBV6-3
TGTGCCAGCAGCCGCCCTAGCGGGGGCCAAGAGACCCAGTACTTC | CASSRPSGGQETQYF | once | TRBD2 | TRBJ2-5 | TRBV7-6
TGTGCCACCTCGCGGAGGGTGGATCAGCCCCAGCATTTT | CATSRRVDQPQHF | - | - | TRBJ1-5 | TRBV12-3/TRBV12-4
TGCAGTGCTAGTGGCAGGGGAGGGGGCTCTGGGGCCAACGTCCTGACTTTC | CSASGRGGGSGANVLTF | - | - | TRBJ2-6 | TRBV20-1
TGTGCCAGCAGCTTAGTCGGCGGGGGGGCTTACAATGAGCAGTTCTTC | CASSLVGGGAYNEQFF | - | TRBD2 | TRBJ2-1 | TRBV7-2
TGTGCCAGCAGCCTACTAGCTGGTGAGCAGTTCTTC | CASSLLAGEQFF | - | - | TRBJ2-1 | TRBV7-9
TGTGCCAGCTCCCCCACCAGTCTCAAGGAGGGCTACACCTTC | CASSPTSLKEGYTF | - | - | TRBJ1-2 | TRBV9
TGCGCCAGCAGCTCCCAAGTAGGACTGGAAGAGACCCAGTACTTC | CASSSQVGLEETQYF | - | - | TRBJ2-5 | TRBV5-1
TGTGCCAGCAGTTTAAGGAGGACAGTAAACACTGAAGCTTTCTTT | CASSLRRTVNTEAFF | few | - | TRBJ1-1 | TRBV28
TGTGCCAGCAGCCAAGATGGGGGGGCCTACCAAGAGACCCAGTACTTC | CASSQDGGAYQETQYF | - | - | TRBJ2-5 | TRBV4-2
TGTGCCAGCTCACAACCACGGGATCCGTCCTACGAGCAGTACTTC | CASSQPRDPSYEQYF | - | - | TRBJ2-7 | TRBV18
TGTGCCAGCAGCCAACCACTAGCGGGGGACCTACAAGAGACCCAGTACTTC | CASSQPLAGDLQETQYF | - | TRBD2 | TRBJ2-5 | TRBV3-1/TRBV3-2
TGTGCCAGCAGCCCGGGACAGGGTCCCCGGCCCCTCCACTTT | CASSPGQGPRPLHF | few | TRBD1 | TRBJ1-6 | TRBV9
TGTGCCAGCAGTTACTCGGGGGAGGGAGGCAATCAGCCCCAGCATTTT | CASSYSGEGGNQPQHF | - | - | TRBJ1-5 | TRBV6-6
TGTGCCAGCAGCCTCCGAACTACCTACGAGCAGTACTTC | CASSLRTTYEQYF | - | - | TRBJ2-7 | TRBV5-8
TGCGCCAGCAGCCAAGCCCCAGGGGCCCTCTCTGGAAACACCATATATTTT | CASSQAPGALSGNTIYF | once | - | TRBJ1-3 | TRBV4-3
TGTGCCACCAGCCGCGGGACAGCGTACAATGAGCAGTTCTTC | CATSRGTAYNEQFF | - | - | TRBJ2-1 | TRBV15
TGTGCCAGCTCCCTAGCGGGGGGTACAAGGGAGCAGTTCTTC | CASSLAGGTREQFF | once | TRBD2 | TRBJ2-1 | TRBV7-3
TGTGCCAGCAGTTATACAGGGAGCTTCAATCAGCCCCAGCATTTT | CASSYTGSFNQPQHF | - | - | TRBJ1-5 | TRBV6-6
TGTGCCAGCAGTCCGCTCCAGGGGTATGAGCAGTTCTTC | CASSPLQGYEQFF | - | - | TRBJ2-1 | TRBV6-2/TRBV6-3
TGCGCCAGCAGCCAGAGCGGGGGGGGCCAAGAGACCCAGTACTTC | CASSQSGGGQETQYF | - | TRBD2 | TRBJ2-5 | TRBV4-3
TGTGCCAGCAGCAAAGGGGGCGGAAACACCATATATTTT | CASSKGGGNTIYF | - | - | TRBJ1-3 | TRBV21-1
TGTGCCAGCAGCTTGGCGGGGGGGACCCAGTACTTC | CASSLAGGTQYF | few | TRBD2 | TRBJ2-5 | TRBV7-6
TGCGCCAGCAGCGTTGGAGGGGGAGGGACAGGGAGAAGTCAGCCCCAGCATTTT | CASSVGGGGTGRSQPQHF | - | TRBD1 | TRBJ1-5 | TRBV5-1
TGTGCCAGCAGCTTGGAGGGGGGGGTCCAGCCCCAGCATTTT | CASSLEGGVQPQHF | - | - | TRBJ1-5 | TRBV5-5
TGTGCCAGTAGTATAGAGAGGCCAGGGGCAGACCAAGAGACCCAGTACTTC | CASSIERPGADQETQYF | - | - | TRBJ2-5 | TRBV19
TGTGCCAGCAGCCCTCGGACAGGGGTGAGCTACGAGCAGTACTTC | CASSPRTGVSYEQYF | - | TRBD1 | TRBJ2-7 | TRBV7-2
TGTGCGGCGGGCTCCTACAATGAGCAGTTCTTC | CAAGSYNEQFF | - | - | TRBJ2-1 | TRBV7-9
TGCAGTGTCCAGAGGTACTATGGCTACACCTTC | CSVQRYYGYTF | - | - | TRBJ1-2 | TRBV20-1
TGTGCCAGCAGTCCAGGACTACAAGAGACCCAGTACTTC | CASSPGLQETQYF | once | - | TRBJ2-5 | TRBV7-8
TGTGCCAGCAGTTTTTTGACAGGGGGCGCTGGCTACACCTTC | CASSFLTGGAGYTF | - | TRBD1 | TRBJ1-2 | TRBV27
TGTGCCAGCAGTGCCTACTCCGGGACAGGAGCCTACGAGCAGTACTTC | CASSAYSGTGAYEQYF | - | TRBD1 | TRBJ2-7 | TRBV6-1
TGTGCCAGCAGTTACCACCCAACCGTGGACAAGCTTGGAAACACCATATATTTT | CASSYHPTVDKLGNTIYF | - | - | TRBJ1-3 | TRBV6-2/TRBV6-3
TGTGCCAGCCTCTTCGCCCCAGGGGGGTTCAACACCGGGGAGCTGTTTTTT | CASLFAPGGFNTGELFF | - | - | TRBJ2-2 | TRBV28
TGTGCCAGCAGGATACCTACAGGGGGCGGGACTGAAGCTTTCTTT | CASRIPTGGGTEAFF | once | TRBD1 | TRBJ1-1 | TRBV2
TGTGCCAGTAGTATAGGCACGGACAGAGGCACTGAAGCTTTCTTT | CASSIGTDRGTEAFF | - | - | TRBJ1-1 | TRBV19
TGTGCCAGCAGCGTGCCCGGGGTCGTCTATGGCTACACCTTC | CASSVPGVVYGYTF | - | - | TRBJ1-2 | TRBV25-1
TGCCTACCGGCTGAGGCACACCCGGATACGCAGTATTTT | CLPAEAHPDTQYF | - | - | TRBJ2-3 | TRBV19
TGCGCCAGCAGCTTATCTACAGATACGCAGTATTTT | CASSLSTDTQYF | - | - | TRBJ2-3 | TRBV5-1
TGCGCCAGCAGCCAAGATGTGGGACAGGGTTATTCACCCCTCCACTTT | CASSQDVGQGYSPLHF | - | TRBD1 | TRBJ1-6 | TRBV4-3
TGTGCCAGCAGTCCGCAGGGCAACGAGCAGTACTTC | CASSPQGNEQYF | - | - | TRBJ2-7 | TRBV5-5
TGCGCCAGCAGCCAGTTACAGGAACCTACTGAAGCTTTCTTT | CASSQLQEPTEAFF | once | - | TRBJ1-1 | TRBV4-3
TGCGCCAGCAGCTCAGGGGAGACTGGAAACACCATATATTTT | CASSSGETGNTIYF | - | - | TRBJ1-3 | TRBV5-1
TGCAGCGCCCGGACTGTTGAAGCTTTCTTT | CSARTVEAFF | - | - | TRBJ1-1 | TRBV29-1
TGTGCCAGCTCACCGACAGGACCGGATAATTCACCCCTCCACTTT | CASSPTGPDNSPLHF | - | - | TRBJ1-6 | TRBV18
TGTGCCAGCACTTCGGGCAGGGGTGATTCACCCCTCCACTTT | CASTSGRGDSPLHF | - | - | TRBJ1-6 | TRBV5-6
TGTGCCAGCAGCTTCACTGCGGCCTCTGGGGCCAACGTCCTGACTTTC | CASSFTAASGANVLTF | - | - | TRBJ2-6 | TRBV7-2
TGTGCCAGCAGTGAAGTCGGGGGAAACTATGGCTACACCTTC | CASSEVGGNYGYTF | - | - | TRBJ1-2 | TRBV6-1
TGTGCCAGCAGCAAAGGGGTCCTAGCGGGAGACCAAGAGACCCAGTACTTC | CASSKGVLAGDQETQYF | - | - | TRBJ2-5 | TRBV21-1